This TCR beta chain was recorded in a study of blood T cell repertoires in COVID-19. Original methodology: Reference gene primer amplification gave estimated nucleated cell counts. The data were produced by immunoSEQ multiplex PCR, yet TCRdb's version contains in-frame clones alone and is incomplete. V, J and clone size are taken as reported in that table, and D and trimming were inferred from the DNA itself. The data show approximately 200,000 clones, 86% seen once. Per germline, CDR1 SGHDT and CDR2 YYEEEE. Trimming cost V 3 bases and J 4 bases; bases outside gene matches: 5. CDR3 length: 14 residues.

The sequence came from a woman aged 25 to 39 with active or convalescent COVID-19. The chain couples TRBV5-6 to TRBJ1-2, with 8 bases that match TRBD1. Sequencing was done on a sample of peripheral blood. CDR3 region: CASSWLDRGYGYTF. The DNA of the CDR3 is TGTGCCAGCAGCTGGCTCGACAGGGGCTATGGCTACACCTTC. The variable domain in full, with the rest retrieved from reference TRBV5-6 and TRBJ1-2, is DAGVTQSPTHLIKTRGQQVTLRCSPKSGHDTVSWYQQALGQGPQFIFQYYEEEERQRGNFPDRFSGHQFPNYSSELNVNALLLGDSALYLCASSWLDRGYGYTFGSGTRLTVV.